This T cell receptor beta chain was identified in a study of shared clonotypes between healthy human individuals. About the research overall: Those who served as donors were a couple of women and a few men between the ages of 18 and 49.

Trimming stripped 3 bases from V and 5 bases from J, with 14 bases between. The CDR3 is 14 amino acids. Germline lookup yields CDR1 SGDLS and CDR2 YYNGEE. Libraries were prepared by immunoSEQ multiplex PCR; TCRdb keeps only in-frame clonotypes and omits some of them. The sample has approximately 2.4 million clones; nearly 97% are singletons. The chain employs TRBV9 and TRBJ2-5; D is undetermined. The TCR sequence derives from a young man in good health. Sequencing was carried out using naive CD4+ T cells sorted from blood. Documented subset: CD45RA+ positively selected. DNA for the CDR3: TGTGCCAGCAGCGGGGGAAGTAGGATGGAGACCCAGTACTTC. Amino acids: CASSGGSRMETQYF.